These 8 T cell receptor beta chains were sequenced from one sample in a study of shared clonotypes between healthy human individuals (dated by TCRdb to the early 2020s). Library creation used the immunoSEQ multiplex PCR assay. TCRdb took over this immuneACCESS table, retaining in-frame rearrangements with V and J assigned. Such tables are incomplete; in checked studies, under half of the missing clones stem from an unresolved V gene, and the remainder is unexplained. The sample yields about 640,000 clones; about three quarters were counted once. The biggest ten clones account for approximately 2% of the sample. Sample: memory CD4+ T cells sorted from blood. The cell subset or site tag for this specimen amounts to: CD45RA-negative fraction. Every receptor here comes from a woman aged 30 to 39 in good health.

The chain joins TRBV6-5 to TRBJ2-3, with TRBD1 as a possible D gene (6 bases). Per germline, CDR1 MNHEY and CDR2 SVGAGI. CDR3 size: 15 residues. V gave up 2 bases and J gave up 2 bases, with 11 bases separating them. CDR3 loop: CASSYGQGSTDTQYF. The CDR3 DNA follows: TGTGCCAGCAGTTACGGGCAGGGGTCCACAGATACGCAGTATTTT.

Turning to this clone: A much larger clone lies one base from this, so it may be a read error. This CDR3 is also generated by other DNA sequences in the sample. The gene calls are TRBV9 and TRBJ2-2, with D perhaps matching TRBD1 (5 bases). Germline loops: CDR1 SGDLS, CDR2 YYNGEE. This CDR3 has 13 residues. V gave up 2 bases and J gave up 5 bases, with 7 bases separating them. The CDR3 region has the DNA TGTGCCAGCAGCGTTCAGGGTACCGGGGAGCTGTTTTTT. Protein: CASSVQGTGELFF.

V is TRBV5-1 and J is TRBJ1-1, with D possibly being TRBD1 (5 bases). V gave up 4 bases and J gave up 1 base, with 14 bases separating them. The CDR3 is 15 amino acids. Germline assignment: CDR1 SGHRS and CDR2 YFSETQ. The CDR3 region is CASSRTGPKNTEAFF. For the CDR3, the DNA is TGCGCCAGCAGCCGGACGGGACCCAAGAACACTGAAGCTTTCTTT.

CDR3 in amino acids: CATSRRLAGEYEQYF. DNA for the CDR3: TGTGCCACCAGCAGACGACTAGCGGGAGAATACGAGCAGTACTTC. The chain combines TRBV15 with TRBJ2-7; TRBD2 aligns across 12 bases. Germline CDR1 is LNHNV and CDR2 is YYDKDF (reference sequence). The ends lost 2 bases at V and 4 bases at J; junction bases unmatched: 3. The CDR3 is 15 residues long.

There are a few counts of this clone. V usage is TRBV18 and J usage is TRBJ2-3, with a tentative D call TRBD2 (5 bases). CDR1 KGHSH and CDR2 LQKENI come from the germline V gene. With 3 bases removed from V and 6 bases from J, the gap between germline ends came to 13 bases. This CDR3 comprises 14 residues. The DNA for the CDR3 is TGTGCCAGCTCACCTGTCAGAGGGCCGGATACGCAGTATTTT. Amino acids: CASSPVRGPDTQYF. The full variable domain, completed using reference TRBV18 and TRBJ2-3, is NAGVMQNPRHLVRRRGQEARLRCSPMKGHSHVYWYRQLPEEGLKFMVYLQKENIIDESGMPKERFSAEFPKEGPSILRIQQVVRGDSAAYFCASSPVRGPDTQYFGPGTRLTVL.

This clone has more than one count but fewer than ten. V gene TRBV7-2 combines with J gene TRBJ2-7; a possible D gene is TRBD1 (6 bases). CDR1 is SGHTA, CDR2 FQGNSA, per germline. The CDR3 has 14 amino acids. V lost 6 bases to trimming and J lost 2 bases, with 14 bases between them. This CDR3 is CASSLQGATYEQYF. The DNA for the CDR3 is TGTGCCAGCAGTCTACAGGGCGCGACCTACGAGCAGTACTTC.

The chain employs TRBV19 and TRBJ2-3; maybe TRBD2 (6 bases). The CDR3 length is 15 residues. Per germline, CDR1 LNHDA and CDR2 SQIVND (reference sequence). The V gene lost 3 bases and the J gene lost 3 bases, with 13 bases spanning the gap. CDR3 protein: CASSMKSRETDTQYF. The CDR3 nucleotides are TGTGCCAGTAGTATGAAAAGCCGGGAGACAGATACGCAGTATTTT.

This clone was picked up a small number of times. This specimen includes other DNA sequences encoding the same CDR3. J is TRBJ2-5 and V is TRBV15, with 11 positions matching TRBD2. This CDR3 is 14 amino acids long. Germline CDR1 LNHNV, CDR2 YYDKDF (reference sequence). V gave up 5 bases and J gave up 3 bases; unmatched junction bases: 2. The CDR3, as DNA: TGTGCCACCAGCCCGGGACTAGCGGAAGAGACCCAGTACTTC. This codes for CATSPGLAEETQYF.